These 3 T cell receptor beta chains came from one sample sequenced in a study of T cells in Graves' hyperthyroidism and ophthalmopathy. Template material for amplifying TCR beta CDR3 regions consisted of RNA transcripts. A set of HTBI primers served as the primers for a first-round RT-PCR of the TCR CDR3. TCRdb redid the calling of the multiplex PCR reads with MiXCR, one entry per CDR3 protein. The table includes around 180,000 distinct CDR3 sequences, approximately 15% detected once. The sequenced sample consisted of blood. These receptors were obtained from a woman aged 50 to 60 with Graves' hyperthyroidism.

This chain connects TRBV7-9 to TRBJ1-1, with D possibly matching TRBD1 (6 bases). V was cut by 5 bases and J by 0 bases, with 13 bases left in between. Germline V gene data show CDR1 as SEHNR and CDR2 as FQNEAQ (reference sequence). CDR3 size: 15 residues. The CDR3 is CASSPTGTMNTEAFF. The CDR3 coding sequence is TGTGCCAGCAGCCCAACCGGGACAATGAACACTGAAGCTTTCTTT. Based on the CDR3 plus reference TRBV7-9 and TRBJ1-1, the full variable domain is DTGVSQNPRHKITKRGQNVTFRCDPISEHNRLYWYRQTLGQGPEFLTYFQNEAQLEKSRLLSDRFSAERPKGSFSTLEIQRTEQGDSAMYLCASSPTGTMNTEAFFGQGTRLTVV.

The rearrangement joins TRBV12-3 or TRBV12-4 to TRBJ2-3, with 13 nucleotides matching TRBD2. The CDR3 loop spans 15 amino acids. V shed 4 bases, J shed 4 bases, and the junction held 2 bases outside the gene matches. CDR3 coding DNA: TGTGCCAGCAGTTCCGGACTAGCGGGAGCAGATACGCAGTATTTT. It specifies CASSSGLAGADTQYF.

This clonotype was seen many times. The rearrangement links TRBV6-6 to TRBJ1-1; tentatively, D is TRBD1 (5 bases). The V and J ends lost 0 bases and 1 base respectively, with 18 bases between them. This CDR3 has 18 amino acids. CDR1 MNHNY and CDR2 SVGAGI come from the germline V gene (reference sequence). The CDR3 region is CASSYSRSYDSTNTEAFF. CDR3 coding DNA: TGTGCCAGCAGTTACTCGCGAAGTTATGACAGTACGAACACTGAAGCTTTCTTT.